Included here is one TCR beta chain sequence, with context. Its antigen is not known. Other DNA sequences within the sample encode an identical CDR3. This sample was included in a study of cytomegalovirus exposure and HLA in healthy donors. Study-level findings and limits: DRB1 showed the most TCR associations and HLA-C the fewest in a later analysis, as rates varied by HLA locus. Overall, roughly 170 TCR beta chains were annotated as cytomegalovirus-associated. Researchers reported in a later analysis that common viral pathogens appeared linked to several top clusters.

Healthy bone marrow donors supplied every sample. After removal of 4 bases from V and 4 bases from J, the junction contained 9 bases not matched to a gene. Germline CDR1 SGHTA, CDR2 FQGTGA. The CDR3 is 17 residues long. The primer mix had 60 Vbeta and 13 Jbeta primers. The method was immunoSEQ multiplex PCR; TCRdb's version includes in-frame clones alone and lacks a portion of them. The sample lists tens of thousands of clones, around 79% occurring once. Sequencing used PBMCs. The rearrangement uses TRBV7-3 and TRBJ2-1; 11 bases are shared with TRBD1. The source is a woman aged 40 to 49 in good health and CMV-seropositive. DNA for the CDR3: TGTGCCAGCAGCTCAGGACAGGGGGCAGTAGGATACAATGAGCAGTTCTTC. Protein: CASSSGQGAVGYNEQFF.